The entry below gives a single T cell receptor (beta chain) sequence along with its context. What it recognizes is unknown. This record comes from a study of cytomegalovirus exposure and HLA in healthy donors. Study information: Out of about 360 genotyped donors, roughly 78% belonged to the Caucasian-associated ancestry cluster. Overall study results and limits: TCR beta V- and J-gene trimming, according to a later analysis, was linked to a missense DCLRE1C variant. The investigators catalogued 150 to 200 TCR beta chains as cytomegalovirus-associated. Analyses of presence/absence relied on an assumption of roughly uniform sequencing depth across donors.

CDR1 and CDR2 (germline): SGHNT, YENEEA. The V and J ends lost 1 base and 7 bases, in that order; junction bases with no gene match: 8. The CDR3 extends over 15 amino acids. Vbeta (60) and Jbeta (13) primers were used in the PCR. The method was immunoSEQ multiplex PCR; TCRdb's version includes in-frame clones alone and lacks a portion of them. Among fewer than 250,000 clones, around 83% were seen once, and the ten largest hold about 1.7%. The sequence derives from a man aged 35-49 years in good health and CMV-seropositive. Material: PBMCs. The chain combines TRBV11-3 with TRBJ2-3, with 7 nucleotides matching TRBD2. Here the CDR3 reads CASSLGGAGTNTQYF. Here the CDR3 DNA reads TGTGCCAGCAGCTTAGGTGGGGCCGGGACTAATACGCAGTATTTT.